Shown below are 8 T cell receptor beta chains from a single sample sequenced in a study of identical twins. TCRdb ran MiXCR on the 5' RACE reads and lists one entry per CDR3 protein. The sample carries under 300,000 distinct CDR3 sequences, over 5% recorded once. This same sample was also part of a study on T cells expressing NK-cell markers.

The sample consisted of CD8+ T cells sorted from blood. Receptors originate from a woman aged 18-30 years in good health.

The chain joins TRBV20-1 to TRBJ2-1; 14 positions match TRBD2. Trimming removed 6 bases from V and 2 bases from J; junction bases left unmatched: 3. Germline assignment: CDR1 DFQATT and CDR2 SNEGSKA (reference sequence). The CDR3 contains 15 residues. This CDR3 is CSARLAGGPYNEQFF. CDR3 coding DNA: TGCAGTGCAAGACTAGCGGGAGGGCCCTACAATGAGCAGTTCTTC.

V is TRBV7-9 and J is TRBJ1-6, with a tentative D call TRBD1 (5 bases). CDR1 and CDR2 (germline): SEHNR, FQNEAQ (reference sequence). The CDR3 is 12 residues long. Trimming left V 5 bases short and J 9 bases short, with 8 bases between. CDR3 nucleotides: TGTGCCAGCAGCCACAGGTCTTCACCCCTCCACTTT. Amino acids: CASSHRSSPLHF.

This clonotype appeared a few times. The V call is TRBV12-3 or TRBV12-4, the J call TRBJ1-1; 8 bases align to TRBD1. The V and J ends lost 7 bases and 3 bases, in that order; junction bases with no gene match: 4. This CDR3 has 13 residues. The CDR3 spells CASITGGDTEAFF. The CDR3 DNA reads TGTGCCAGCATTACAGGGGGGGACACTGAAGCTTTCTTT.

This clonotype has ten or more counts. This chain uses TRBV5-1 with TRBJ1-2, with a tentative D call TRBD1 (6 bases). Germline V gene lookup returns CDR1 SGHRS and CDR2 YFSETQ. The length of the CDR3 is 15 residues. Trimming shortened V by 1 base and J by 2 bases, and 12 bases separated the two germline ends. The CDR3 loop reads CASSLSPGQNYGYTF. In DNA, the CDR3 is TGCGCCAGCAGCTTGAGCCCCGGACAGAACTATGGCTACACCTTC.

This clonotype was detected a few times. This chain connects TRBV27 to TRBJ2-1; D gene ambiguous. V was shortened by 6 bases and J by 14 bases, with 17 bases between the two germline ends. Germline V gives CDR1 MNHEY, CDR2 SMNVEV (reference sequence). The CDR3 is 12 residues long. CDR3 region: CASSPGLFSKFF. DNA of the CDR3: TGTGCCAGCAGCCCTGGGTTGTTCTCCAAGTTCTTC.

In its sample, this clonotype was seen many times. V is TRBV6-5 and J is TRBJ2-7, with no clear D. The CDR3 extends over 14 amino acids. Per germline, CDR1 MNHEY and CDR2 SVGAGI. Trimming stripped 4 bases from V and 1 base from J, with 11 bases between. In DNA form, the CDR3 reads TGTGCCAGCAGTTTTAGAGGCAAGTCCTACGAGCAGTACTTC. Protein: CASSFRGKSYEQYF.

This clonotype was counted only a few times. The chain uses TRBV24-1 and TRBJ2-1, with a weak D call TRBD1 (5 bases). The CDR3 runs 15 residues. Germline CDR1 reads KGHDR; CDR2 reads SFDVKD. Trimming took 5 bases from V and 1 from J, leaving 11 bases between them. The CDR3 DNA is TGTGCCACCAGTGGAGCAGGGCCTTCCTACAATGAGCAGTTCTTC. Its protein is CATSGAGPSYNEQFF.

Only a few counts were recorded for this clonotype. The rearrangement uses TRBV2 and TRBJ2-3; D is ambiguous. The V gene lost 7 bases and the J gene lost 0 bases, with 20 bases spanning the gap. The CDR3 covers 17 residues. The germline V gene encodes CDR1 SNHLY and CDR2 FYNNEI. Written as DNA, the CDR3 is TGTGCCAGCACCGGTCCCGCCGCGGATCCTAGCACAGATACGCAGTATTTT. It yields the protein CASTGPAADPSTDTQYF.